This TCR beta chain was sequenced during a study of OX40 agonist ivuxolimab in advanced cancers. About the research overall: It was ivuxolimab, an agonistic anti-OX40 (CD134) antibody, that patients were treated with.

Some clones are missing from TCRdb's copy, which holds only in-frame ones; the method was immunoSEQ multiplex PCR. Here the sample spans around 30,000 clones, around nine tenths being singletons. Patients who had autoimmune disease history or got systemic immunosuppression were left out. Looked up from germline, CDR1 is MNHEY and CDR2 is SMNVEV (reference sequence). Unmatched junction bases numbered 2, after V lost 3 bases and J lost 6 bases. The CDR3 is 14 residues long. General observations from the study: There were, on average, more expanded clones in CD8+ T cells than in CD4+. What antigens the expanded peripheral T cells recognized was never established.

Notes on this clone: Its specificity is unknown.

Sequenced material: CD4+ or CD8+ T cells sorted from blood, taken in a trial of the OX40 agonist ivuxolimab. This chain links TRBV27 with TRBJ1-6, with 7 positions matching TRBD1. This receptor was identified in an adult with an advanced solid tumor such as melanoma, head and neck, liver or kidney cancer. CDR3: CASSLAGGNSPLHF. CDR3 coding DNA: TGTGCCAGCAGTTTGGCAGGGGGTAATTCACCCCTCCACTTT.